A single sample gave rise to the 8 T cell receptor beta chains below, sequenced in a study of neoadjuvant anti-PD-1 for oral cavity cancer. TCRdb's table, derived via immunoSEQ multiplex PCR, lists solely in-frame clones and lacks some. The sample carries some 14,000 clones, roughly 70% recorded once. The time point: after neoadjuvant nivolumab, at surgical resection. The source was PBMCs, collected after nivolumab (anti-PD-1) treatment. These receptors all come from a person between 35 and 79 years old with oral cavity squamous cell carcinoma.

The gene calls are TRBV2 and TRBJ1-1; TRBD1 is a possible D gene (6 bases). The V gene lost 4 bases and the J gene lost 0 bases, with 27 bases spanning the gap. Germline V gene lookup returns CDR1 SNHLY and CDR2 FYNNEI. This CDR3 has 20 amino acids. The chain's CDR3 is CASSGWGGGNYILMNTEAFF. CDR3 coding DNA: TGTGCCAGCAGTGGCTGGGGGGGCGGAAACTATATCTTGATGAACACTGAAGCTTTCTTT. Full variable domain (remainder filled in from reference TRBV2 and TRBJ1-1): EPEVTQTPSHQVTQMGQEVILRCVPISNHLYFYWYRQILGQKVEFLVSFYNNEISEKSEIFDDQFSVERPDGSNFTLKIRSTKLEDSAMYFCASSGWGGGNYILMNTEAFFGQGTRLTVV.

This clone appeared a single time. This chain uses TRBV27 with TRBJ2-1; 9 bases are shared with TRBD2. V lost 6 bases, J lost 0 bases, and 0 bases stayed unmatched. The CDR3 extends over 14 amino acids. Germline CDR1 reads MNHEY; CDR2 reads SMNVEV (reference sequence). CDR3 nucleotide sequence: TGTGCCAGCAGACTAGCGGGCTCCTACAATGAGCAGTTCTTC. Protein product: CASRLAGSYNEQFF.

The J gene is TRBJ2-7, the V gene TRBV27, with 7 bases lining up with TRBD1. V lost 5 bases to trimming and J lost 1 base; unmatched junction nucleotides: 2. Germline CDR1 and CDR2: MNHEY and SMNVEV (reference sequence). The CDR3 has 13 amino acids. CDR3 DNA sequence: TGTGCCAGCAGTAAGACAGGGTCCTACGAGCAGTACTTC. Translated, it gives CASSKTGSYEQYF.

The V and J genes are TRBV9 and TRBJ2-1; perhaps TRBD2 as D (6 bases). The CDR3 consists of 15 residues. Germline-derived CDR1 and CDR2 are SGDLS and YYNGEE. Trimming stripped 0 bases from V and 6 bases from J, with 13 bases between. The CDR3 here is CASSVGGTSPNEQFF. In nucleotides, the CDR3 is TGTGCCAGCAGCGTAGGCGGGACCAGCCCCAATGAGCAGTTCTTC.

This clone appeared once. The V gene is TRBV10-1, the J gene TRBJ2-4; the match to TRBD1 covers 9 bases. Germline V gene sequence: CDR1 WNHNN, CDR2 SYGVQD (reference sequence). CDR3 length equals 14 residues. With 5 bases clipped from V and 5 bases from J, the junction kept 4 bases outside the gene matches. This chain's CDR3 is CASSTGGEENIQYF. The CDR3, as DNA: TGCGCCAGCAGTACAGGGGGCGAAGAAAACATTCAGTACTTC.

This sequence joins TRBV11-3 and TRBJ2-3; D call uncertain. CDR1 and CDR2 (germline): SGHNT, YENEEA. This CDR3 spans 12 amino acids. V was clipped by 5 bases and J by 4 bases, with 7 bases between them. The CDR3 coding sequence is TGTGCCAGCAGCCGTACTCCAGATACGCAGTATTTT. It specifies CASSRTPDTQYF.

V usage is TRBV6-6 and J usage is TRBJ2-7, with D tentatively TRBD1 (5 bases). Germline V gene sequence: CDR1 MNHNY, CDR2 SVGAGI (reference sequence). CDR3 length equals 14 residues. V gave up 5 bases and J gave up 0 bases, with 11 bases separating them. In nucleotides, the CDR3 is TGTGCCAGCAGTACTTACAGGAGCTCCTACGAGCAGTACTTC. Translating it yields CASSTYRSSYEQYF.

V gene TRBV30 combines with J gene TRBJ1-2; the D gene is possibly TRBD1 (6 bases). CDR1 and CDR2 from the germline V gene are GTSNPN and SVGIG (reference sequence). This CDR3 region has 13 residues. Trimming removed 0 bases from V and 4 bases from J, with 9 bases in between. CDR3 sequence reads: CAWSVGGAYGYTF. CDR3 DNA sequence: TGTGCCTGGAGTGTCGGGGGGGCCTATGGCTACACCTTC.